One and the same sample provided the 18 T cell receptor beta chains below, sequenced in a study of blood T cell repertoires in COVID-19. Produced via immunoSEQ multiplex PCR; TCRdb's table is partial and in-frame only. The repertoire holds under 250,000 clones, with 84% as singletons. The sequenced sample consisted of peripheral blood. The receptors were sampled from a woman in her thirties or forties who had recovered from COVID-19.

The V call is TRBV2, the J call TRBJ2-2; TRBD2 aligns across 11 bases. CDR1 SNHLY and CDR2 FYNNEI come from the germline V gene. The CDR3 is made up of 16 amino acids. With V trimmed by 5 bases and J by 3 bases, 5 bases remained unmatched. Here the CDR3 DNA reads TGTGCCAGCAGTCCTAGCGGGGGGCCTGACACCGGGGAGCTGTTTTTT. It is translated as CASSPSGGPDTGELFF.

The V call is TRBV6-5, the J call TRBJ2-5; unclear D gene. This CDR3 spans 14 amino acids. Germline V gene data show CDR1 as MNHEY and CDR2 as SVGAGI. Deletions cut 0 bases from V and 10 bases from J, with 15 bases between. For the CDR3, the DNA is TGTGCCAGCAGTTACTCTGGCTCTCTCACGGGCCAGTACTTC. As protein: CASSYSGSLTGQYF.

This sequence joins TRBV5-1 and TRBJ1-5; D is ambiguous. The CDR3 is made up of 13 amino acids. V dropped 0 bases and J dropped 5 bases, with 6 bases sitting between them. CDR1 is SGHRS and CDR2 is YFSETQ in the germline V gene. CDR3 in DNA: TGCGCCAGCAGCTTGGGGGGAGATCAGCCCCAGCATTTT. The encoded protein is CASSLGGDQPQHF.

The CDR3 nucleotides read TGCGCCAGCAGCTTGGCCAGCACAGGGGTGCCCTACGAGCAGTACTTC. This encodes CASSLASTGVPYEQYF. This chain joins TRBV5-1 and TRBJ2-7, with 7 bases fitting TRBD1. With 0 bases clipped from V and 2 bases from J, the junction kept 8 bases outside the gene matches. CDR1 SGHRS and CDR2 YFSETQ come from the germline V gene. The CDR3 consists of 16 residues.

V gene TRBV5-1 combines with J gene TRBJ1-2; 10 bases align to TRBD1. The CDR3 runs to 16 residues. In germline, CDR1 is SGHRS, CDR2 YFSETQ. The ends lost 4 bases at V and 3 bases at J; junction bases unmatched: 9. The DNA of the CDR3 is TGCGCCAGCAGCCTACGACAGGGGGCTATTGACTATGGCTACACCTTC. Translated: CASSLRQGAIDYGYTF.

This clone was detected a few times. V is TRBV18 and J is TRBJ2-1; D perhaps matches TRBD1 (6 bases). Trimming shortened V by 6 bases and J by 8 bases, and 14 bases separated the two germline ends. From germline, CDR1 is KGHSH and CDR2 LQKENI. The CDR3 has 13 amino acids. The CDR3 DNA is TGTGCCAGCTCCCTCGCCTACAGGGATGAGCAGTTCTTC. As protein: CASSLAYRDEQFF.

This clone was detected only a few times. The CDR3 sequence: CASSFVDYEQYF. The CDR3 DNA reads as TGTGCCAGCAGCTTTGTAGACTACGAGCAGTACTTC. V gene TRBV11-3 combines with J gene TRBJ2-7; D remains unclear. Germline V gene lookup returns CDR1 SGHNT and CDR2 YENEEA. Trimming removed 3 bases at V and 3 bases at J, with 6 bases between. The CDR3 sequence is 12 residues long.

The J gene is TRBJ2-3, the V gene TRBV9, with 10 nucleotides matching TRBD2. Germline values: CDR1 SGDLS, CDR2 YYNGEE. The CDR3 is 15 amino acids. V lost 0 bases and J lost 7; bases outside the gene matches: 5. CDR3 loop: CASSVGSGGAHTQYF. CDR3 bases: TGTGCCAGCAGCGTAGGAAGCGGGGGGGCACATACGCAGTATTTT.

The CDR3: CASSLSYEQYF. The CDR3, as DNA: TGTGCCAGCAGCCTATCCTACGAGCAGTACTTC. The V call is TRBV2, the J call TRBJ2-7; D gene ambiguous. Germline V gives CDR1 SNHLY, CDR2 FYNNEI. The CDR3 consists of 11 residues. V lost 6 bases to trimming and J lost 1 base, with 4 bases between them.

This chain joins TRBV6-5 and TRBJ1-4; TRBD1 is a possible D gene (5 bases). This CDR3 contains 13 residues. Germline V gene lookup returns CDR1 MNHEY and CDR2 SVGAGI. Trimming pared 11 bases from V and 0 bases from J, leaving 10 bases between. In DNA, the CDR3 is TGTGCCTGCCGGGGGGCAACTAATGAAAAACTGTTTTTT. This sequence encodes CACRGATNEKLFF.

The V gene is TRBV10-1, the J gene TRBJ2-6; 7 positions agree with TRBD2. CDR3 length: 15 residues. Trimming removed 2 bases from V and 2 bases from J; junction bases left unmatched: 0. CDR1 is WNHNN and CDR2 is SYGVQD in the germline V gene (reference sequence). DNA of the CDR3: TGCGCCAGCAGTGAGGGGGGGGCTGGGGCCAACGTCCTGACTTTC. It encodes CASSEGGAGANVLTF.

The chain uses TRBV5-1 and TRBJ2-1, with 7 bases that match TRBD2. CDR3 size: 16 residues. V was pared by 0 bases and J by 1 base, with 4 bases of the junction left unmatched. The germline V gene encodes CDR1 SGHRS and CDR2 YFSETQ. The chain's CDR3 is CASSLDGGGSYNEQFF. CDR3 coding DNA: TGCGCCAGCAGCTTGGATGGCGGGGGTTCCTACAATGAGCAGTTCTTC.

The chain uses TRBV6-5 and TRBJ2-1; tentatively, D is TRBD1 (5 bases). Looked up from germline, CDR1 is MNHEY and CDR2 is SVGAGI. The CDR3 loop spans 15 amino acids. The V end was cut by 7 bases, the J end by 0 bases, with 13 bases between. The CDR3 nucleotides read TGTGCCAGCATTCAAGGGGCAGTCTCCTACAATGAGCAGTTCTTC. Translating it yields CASIQGAVSYNEQFF.

The table lists this clone with a count of one. The J gene is TRBJ2-7, the V gene TRBV7-6, with 11 bases identical to TRBD1. The V segment lost 5 bases and the J segment 6 bases; nucleotides outside the gene matches: 12. Germline assignment: CDR1 SGHVS and CDR2 FNYEAQ. This CDR3 is built from 16 residues. DNA of the CDR3: TGTGCCAGCAGCGCGCTCGGGACAGGGGGGGTTGGCGAGCAGTACTTC. It translates to CASSALGTGGVGEQYF.

The rearrangement joins TRBV30 to TRBJ2-3, with 13 bases identical to TRBD2. V shed 7 bases and J 7 bases; nucleotides not matched to a gene: 5. The CDR3 loop spans 13 amino acids. Per germline, CDR1 GTSNPN and CDR2 SVGIG (reference sequence). CDR3: CASGLAGVNTQYF. CDR3 DNA: TGTGCCTCCGGACTAGCGGGGGTTAATACGCAGTATTTT.

J is TRBJ2-5 and V is TRBV3-1 (or the pseudogene TRBV3-2); D unclear. Germline-derived CDR1 and CDR2 are LGHDT and YNNKEL (reference sequence). Trimming took off 4 bases at V and 2 bases at J, with 11 bases between the two ends. This CDR3 spans 14 amino acids. The CDR3 sequence is CASSPTRTQETQYF. The CDR3 coding sequence is TGTGCCAGCAGCCCGACTCGTACGCAAGAGACCCAGTACTTC.

V usage is TRBV7-2 and J usage is TRBJ1-3; D is unresolved. Looked up from germline, CDR1 is SGHTA and CDR2 is FQGNSA. Trimming removed 3 bases from V and 0 bases from J, with 9 bases in between. The CDR3 runs 15 residues. The CDR3 DNA is TGTGCCAGCAGCTTTTCGTCAGGCTCTGGAAACACCATATATTTT. It specifies CASSFSSGSGNTIYF.

This sequence joins TRBV5-4 and TRBJ2-5, with TRBD2 matching 7 bases. The CDR3 runs to 16 residues. The germline gives CDR1 SGHNT, CDR2 YYREEE (reference sequence). The J segment lost 4 bases and the V segment lost 3 bases, leaving 12 bases of the junction unmatched. The CDR3 region has the DNA TGTGCCAGCAGCTCCGCTGGGACTACTAGGATAGAGACCCAGTACTTC. It codes for CASSSAGTTRIETQYF.